A selection of T cell receptor beta chains follows, all from one sample in a study of blood T cell repertoires in COVID-19. Clones were sequenced by immunoSEQ multiplex PCR, and TCRdb holds only the in-frame ones, with some missing. The sample holds approximately 40,000 clones, approximately 86% seen once. Sequenced material: peripheral blood. The receptors derive from a woman aged 80 or over in a cohort sampled during active or convalescent COVID-19. CDR3s include the opening cysteine and the closing phenylalanine or tryptophan. The order of the fields is V gene, J gene, CDR3 protein.

V: TRBV6-5; J: TRBJ2-5; CDR3: CASTGVGGSLTQYF
V: TRBV27; J: TRBJ2-3; CDR3: CASSSAGAGEDTQYF
V: TRBV27; J: TRBJ2-3; CDR3: CASRAGRWTDTQYF
V: TRBV7-2; J: TRBJ1-5; CDR3: CASSPGQGRNQPQHF
V: TRBV7-9; J: TRBJ2-5; CDR3: CASSPQETQYF
V: TRBV5-1; J: TRBJ2-3; CDR3: CASTPTAQSTDTQYF
V: TRBV4-1; J: TRBJ2-7; CDR3: CASSVYYPSYEQYF
V: TRBV9; J: TRBJ2-7; CDR3: CASSVSDTSYEQYF
V: TRBV5-1; J: TRBJ2-3; CDR3: CASRHDVWGTDTQYF
V: TRBV11-2; J: TRBJ2-3; CDR3: CASSFTYQREEYF
V: TRBV6-5; J: TRBJ1-4; CDR3: CASRGLTGHEKLFF
V: TRBV5-4; J: TRBJ1-2; CDR3: CASSPSSSYGYTF
V: TRBV12-3/TRBV12-4; J: TRBJ1-2; CDR3: CATGARGGYGYTF
V: TRBV20-1; J: TRBJ1-1; CDR3: CSASSGDSRAFF
V: TRBV9; J: TRBJ2-1; CDR3: CASSVEARPYNEQFF
V: TRBV19; J: TRBJ2-6; CDR3: CASSIGQLSGANVLTF